This TCR beta chain was captured in a study of T cell responses to AZD1222 COVID-19 vaccine. Study-wide results and limits: Donors, mostly white British, included more females; clonal diversity was possibly underestimated. Across the whole spike, CD4 TCRs peaked at regions 160-218 and 743-854.

The CDR3 is 17 residues long. Per the germline V gene, CDR1 is MDHEN and CDR2 is SYDVKM. V lost 6 bases, J lost 8 bases, and 19 bases stayed unmatched. Repertoires were generated with immunoSEQ multiplex PCR, while TCRdb's copy carries only in-frame clones and drops some. The sample yields about 130,000 clones, about 90% seen once. Notes on this clone: The antigen remains unidentified.

The source was peripheral blood, collected on day 0 of MenACWY control vaccination. This chain connects TRBV28 to TRBJ2-1, with 7 positions matching TRBD1. The TCR comes from an adult in good health. The CDR3 bases are TGTGCCAGCAGAGGACAGGAGGTAGAGCCGCCTCGTTATGAGCAGTTCTTC. Encoded protein: CASRGQEVEPPRYEQFF.